The 19 T cell receptor beta chains presented below share a single source sample, sequenced in a study of response to subunit inactivated influenza vaccine. TCRdb ran MiXCR on the RT-PCR reads and lists one entry per CDR3 protein. Among roughly 780,000 distinct CDR3 sequences listed, less than 20% were seen once. The sequences come from PBMCs from blood, collected roughly 5 days after vaccination. The receptor source for this set is a man aged 45-60 years who received an inactivated influenza vaccine.

Only a few counts were recorded for this clonotype. This chain uses TRBV20-1 with TRBJ1-4; D unclear. V dropped 2 bases and J dropped 5 bases, with 9 bases sitting between them. This CDR3 contains 13 residues. CDR1 is DFQATT, CDR2 SNEGSKA, per germline (reference sequence). The DNA of the CDR3 is TGCAGTGCTAGATTCGGAGAGAATGAAAAACTGTTTTTT. This codes for CSARFGENEKLFF.

The chain is built from TRBV20-1 and TRBJ2-3; 7 nucleotides line up with TRBD2. CDR3 length: 11 amino acids. The V and J ends lost 8 bases and 8 bases, in that order; junction bases with no gene match: 7. Germline V lookup: CDR1 DFQATT, CDR2 SNEGSKA (reference sequence). CDR3 DNA: TGCAGTCCTTTATCGGGAGGTACGCAGTATTTT. Its protein product is CSPLSGGTQYF.

This clonotype turned up a few times. The rearrangement joins TRBV7-3 to TRBJ2-1; TRBD2 might be the D (6 bases). The CDR3 is made up of 15 amino acids. V lost 5 bases, J lost 16 bases, and 27 bases lay in between. Germline V gene sequence: CDR1 SGHTA, CDR2 FQGTGA. The CDR3 protein is CASSTTPGTGTELFF. CDR3 DNA sequence: TGTGCCAGCAGCACCACCCCCGGGACCGGGACTGAGTTATTCTTC.

The chain carries TRBV7-2 and TRBJ1-5; a weak D match, TRBD1 (6 bases). Germline assignment: CDR1 SGHTA and CDR2 FQGNSA. The CDR3 runs 16 residues. The V gene lost 3 bases and the J gene lost 2 bases, with 14 bases spanning the gap. This chain's CDR3 is CASSFGPSGGNQPQHF. The DNA for the CDR3 is TGTGCCAGCAGCTTCGGACCTTCAGGGGGCAATCAGCCCCAGCATTTT.

CDR3 loop: CASSLPAGANLVEQYF. The CDR3, as DNA: TGTGCCAGCAGCTTACCGGCGGGGGCGAACCTGGTCGAGCAGTACTTC. V is TRBV7-6 and J is TRBJ2-7; weak D call: TRBD2 (7 bases). In germline, CDR1 is SGHVS, CDR2 FNYEAQ. The V end lost 2 bases, the J end lost 6 bases, and 20 bases lay between the germline ends. The CDR3 length is 16 residues.

This clonotype was observed a handful of times. The V call is TRBV2, the J call TRBJ2-3; TRBD2 might be the D (5 bases). Trimming stripped 6 bases from V and 1 base from J, with 14 bases between. Germline loops: CDR1 SNHLY, CDR2 FYNNEI. The CDR3 covers 15 residues. The CDR3, as DNA: TGTGCCAGCAGAAGACGTCGGGATCGCACAGATACGCAGTATTTT. Protein product: CASRRRRDRTDTQYF.

The chain couples TRBV20-1 to TRBJ2-1; TRBD2 matches at 7 bases. This CDR3 comprises 17 residues. The J segment lost 1 base and the V segment lost 3 bases, leaving 12 bases of the junction unmatched. Germline-derived CDR1 and CDR2 are DFQATT and SNEGSKA (reference sequence). The CDR3 here is CSARRPRTSGSYNEQFF. The DNA of the CDR3 is TGCAGTGCTAGGAGACCTAGGACTAGTGGGTCCTACAATGAGCAGTTCTTC.

This clonotype was observed a handful of times. The chain uses TRBV10-3 and TRBJ1-1; D is uncertain. Germline V CDR1 and CDR2: ENHRY, SYGVKD. CDR3 length: 15 amino acids. Trimming shortened V by 1 base and J by 1 base, and 10 bases separated the two germline ends. The CDR3 DNA sequence: TGTGCCATCAGTGAGTTTGAGGGCCCGAACACTGAAGCTTTCTTT. This codes for CAISEFEGPNTEAFF.

This clonotype came up once. This chain connects TRBV20-1 to TRBJ2-7; D is unresolved. Per the germline V gene, CDR1 is DFQATT and CDR2 is SNEGSKA (reference sequence). The CDR3 is 14 residues long. Trimming removed 1 base at V and 1 base at J, with 11 bases between. This chain's CDR3 is CSARGTDRSYEQYF. In DNA form, the CDR3 reads TGCAGTGCTAGAGGAACGGATCGGTCCTACGAGCAGTACTTC.

This rearrangement joins TRBV6-1 to TRBJ2-5; tentatively, D is TRBD1 (5 bases). Germline loops: CDR1 MNHNS, CDR2 SASEGT. The CDR3 is 14 residues long. V shed 2 bases and J shed 5 bases, with 12 bases lying between them. CDR3 sequence (DNA): TGTGCCAGCAGTGAATCCAGGGTAAAGGAGACCCAGTACTTC. Translation: CASSESRVKETQYF.

The chain joins TRBV4-2 to TRBJ2-5, with 10 bases matching TRBD2. The CDR3 has 17 amino acids. Trimming cost V 0 bases and J 5 bases; bases outside gene matches: 9. Germline V gives CDR1 LGHNA, CDR2 YNFKEQ. In nucleotides, the CDR3 is TGTGCCAGCAGCCAAGATCGAGCTAGCGGGAGTCGGGAGACCCAGTACTTC. The encoded protein is CASSQDRASGSRETQYF.

The V call is TRBV9, the J call TRBJ2-1; perhaps TRBD1 as D (5 bases). Germline-derived CDR1 and CDR2 are SGDLS and YYNGEE. This CDR3 contains 13 residues. Trimming removed 4 bases from V and 7 bases from J, with 12 bases in between. The CDR3 DNA reads as TGTGCCAGCAGCCCGCAGGGTTGGAATGAGCAGTTCTTC. Amino acid sequence: CASSPQGWNEQFF.

This sequence joins TRBV25-1 and TRBJ2-7; no clear D gene. Germline V gene lookup returns CDR1 MGHDK and CDR2 SYGVNS. The CDR3 spans 11 residues. The germline V and J ends were trimmed by 0 bases and 6 bases, with 3 bases remaining between them. Here the CDR3 reads CASSEYREQYF. The CDR3 DNA reads as TGTGCCAGCAGTGAATACCGCGAGCAGTACTTC.

The rearrangement joins TRBV28 to TRBJ2-3; D remains ambiguous. Deletions cut 1 base from V and 0 bases from J, with 8 bases between. This CDR3 spans 15 amino acids. CDR1 is MDHEN and CDR2 is SYDVKM in the germline V gene. The CDR3 is CASSLSQPSTDTQYF. The CDR3 DNA follows: TGTGCCAGCAGTTTATCCCAGCCCAGCACAGATACGCAGTATTTT.

This chain links TRBV20-1 with TRBJ1-5, with a weak D call TRBD1 (6 bases). V was shortened by 3 bases and J by 3 bases, with 24 bases between the two germline ends. Germline V gene lookup returns CDR1 DFQATT and CDR2 SNEGSKA (reference sequence). This CDR3 has 18 residues. The chain's CDR3 is CSASGVLKTGRINQPQHF. The CDR3 nucleotides are TGCAGTGCTAGCGGGGTTCTTAAGACAGGCCGGATCAATCAGCCCCAGCATTTT.

This clonotype was recorded a few times. The V call is TRBV20-1, the J call TRBJ2-1; D is tentatively TRBD1 or TRBD2 (5 bases each). The V gene's germline CDR1 is DFQATT and CDR2 SNEGSKA (reference sequence). The germline V and J ends were trimmed by 1 base and 3 bases, with 25 bases remaining between them. CDR3 length: 19 amino acids. CDR3 sequence reads: CSARVLTGADSDLYNEQFF. CDR3 sequence (DNA): TGCAGTGCTAGAGTGTTGACCGGGGCAGATAGCGACCTCTACAATGAGCAGTTCTTC.

The CDR3 DNA reads TGTGCCAGCAGTTTATATGTCACAGATACGCAGTATTTT. This sequence encodes CASSLYVTDTQYF. This chain joins TRBV12-3 or TRBV12-4 and TRBJ2-3; no clear D gene. The CDR3 sequence is 13 residues long. Trimming removed 2 bases at V and 2 bases at J, with 5 bases between.

V and J are TRBV4-1 and TRBJ1-2; 7 bases are shared with TRBD1. After removal of 0 bases from V and 8 bases from J, the junction contained 6 bases not matched to a gene. Germline V gene sequence: CDR1 MGHRA, CDR2 YSYEKL. This CDR3 is built from 14 residues. CDR3 sequence (DNA): TGCGCCAGCAGCCAAGATTACAGGGGTAGCGGCTACACCTTC. It specifies CASSQDYRGSGYTF.

This clonotype was seen a few times. The V gene is TRBV20-1, the J gene TRBJ2-1; 8 nucleotides agree with TRBD2. Germline CDR1 DFQATT, CDR2 SNEGSKA (reference sequence). This CDR3 region has 15 residues. Trimming cost V 1 base and J 9 bases; bases outside gene matches: 11. This CDR3 is CSARGGTRIGSEQFF. The DNA of the CDR3 is TGCAGTGCTAGAGGGGGGACTAGAATCGGTTCTGAGCAGTTCTTC.